This is a list of T cell receptor beta chains from one sample in a study of control samples from healthy donors and cancer patients. The method was immunoSEQ multiplex PCR; TCRdb's version includes in-frame clones alone and lacks a portion of them. The table records about 150,000 clones, about nine tenths of them present only once. Specimen: blood. Every receptor here comes from a man aged 25-40 years in good health. Both conserved end residues are part of each CDR3. Fields, in order: CDR3 protein, CDR3 DNA, J gene, V gene, clone size, D gene. A D gene is named only where the DNA matches it firmly. Size is omitted from some rows. Given values are once, few, many or a class for expanded clones.

CDR3: CASSLEGAGAMNTEAFF; DNA: TGTGCCAGCAGCTTAGAGGGGGCAGGGGCCATGAACACTGAAGCTTTCTTT; J: TRBJ1-1; V: TRBV11-2; size: NA; D: NA
CDR3: CASNLNGGSTEAFF; DNA: TGTGCCAGCAATCTAAATGGGGGGAGCACTGAAGCTTTCTTT; J: TRBJ1-1; V: TRBV9; size: NA; D: NA
CDR3: CASSGDSGPYTEAFF; DNA: TGTGCCAGCAGCGGCGACAGCGGGCCGTACACTGAAGCTTTCTTT; J: TRBJ1-1; V: TRBV5-4; size: NA; D: NA
CDR3: CASSSTGGGGYTF; DNA: TGCGCCAGCAGCTCCACGGGTGGGGGTGGCTACACCTTC; J: TRBJ1-2; V: TRBV5-1; size: NA; D: NA
CDR3: CARHNQGRVSYEQYF; DNA: TGCGCCAGGCATAATCAGGGGCGCGTCTCCTACGAGCAGTACTTC; J: TRBJ2-7; V: TRBV10-2; size: NA; D: NA
CDR3: CATSRGGTGSNQPQHF; DNA: TGTGCCACCAGCAGAGGGGGGACAGGCTCCAATCAGCCCCAGCATTTT; J: TRBJ1-5; V: TRBV15; size: NA; D: TRBD1
CDR3: CATSFGRNTEAFF; DNA: TGTGCCACCAGCTTCGGCAGAAACACTGAAGCTTTCTTT; J: TRBJ1-1; V: TRBV15; size: NA; D: NA
CDR3: CASSIEYPRTPGELFF; DNA: TGTGCCAGTAGTATAGAATACCCCCGGACTCCCGGGGAGCTGTTTTTT; J: TRBJ2-2; V: TRBV19; size: NA; D: NA
CDR3: CASSIGGPSYEQYF; DNA: TGTGCCAGTAGTATAGGGGGGCCCTCCTACGAGCAGTACTTC; J: TRBJ2-7; V: TRBV19; size: NA; D: NA
CDR3: CASSLGGTLSPLHF; DNA: TGTGCCAGCAGCTTGGGGGGGACACTGTCACCCCTCCACTTT; J: TRBJ1-6; V: TRBV7-2; size: NA; D: NA
CDR3: CASSRTSGQEQFF; DNA: TGTGCCAGCAGCCGGACTAGCGGGCAGGAGCAGTTCTTC; J: TRBJ2-1; V: TRBV7-9; size: NA; D: TRBD2
CDR3: CASSLGGPEVF; DNA: TGTGCCAGCAGTTTAGGGGGACCGGAGGTCTTC; J: TRBJ2-7; V: TRBV12-3/TRBV12-4; size: NA; D: NA
CDR3: CASSQVGNSNQPQHF; DNA: TGTGCCAGCAGCCAAGTCGGAAATAGCAATCAGCCCCAGCATTTT; J: TRBJ1-5; V: TRBV4-2; size: NA; D: NA
CDR3: CASSFQWGEQYF; DNA: TGCGCCAGCAGCTTCCAATGGGGGGAGCAGTACTTC; J: TRBJ2-7; V: TRBV5-1; size: once; D: NA
CDR3: CASSLGVAYEQYF; DNA: TGTGCCAGCAGTTTGGGGGTCGCCTACGAGCAGTACTTC; J: TRBJ2-7; V: TRBV27; size: NA; D: NA
CDR3: CASRPTGTGMGGYTF; DNA: TGTGCCAGCAGACCTACCGGGACAGGGATGGGTGGCTACACCTTC; J: TRBJ1-2; V: TRBV27; size: once; D: TRBD1
CDR3: CASSPLGQDYGYTF; DNA: TGTGCCAGCTCACCACTCGGACAGGACTATGGCTACACCTTC; J: TRBJ1-2; V: TRBV18; size: few; D: TRBD1
CDR3: CASSSGGRRLTNSPLHF; DNA: TGTGCCAGCAGCTCCGGGGGTAGACGTCTAACTAATTCACCCCTCCACTTT; J: TRBJ1-6; V: TRBV11-2; size: NA; D: NA
CDR3: CASSLQLNLAPDTQYF; DNA: TGTGCCAGCAGTCTTCAGCTCAACTTGGCCCCGGATACGCAGTATTTT; J: TRBJ2-3; V: TRBV11-2; size: NA; D: NA
CDR3: CASNQGADTEAFF; DNA: TGTGCCAGCAACCAGGGGGCGGACACTGAAGCTTTCTTT; J: TRBJ1-1; V: TRBV6-5; size: NA; D: TRBD1
CDR3: CASSTQKRGYTF; DNA: TGTGCCAGTAGTACCCAAAAAAGGGGCTACACCTTC; J: TRBJ1-2; V: TRBV19; size: NA; D: NA
CDR3: CASSGVPGANVLTF; DNA: TGTGCCAGCAGCGGGGTCCCTGGGGCCAACGTCCTGACTTTC; J: TRBJ2-6; V: TRBV11-1; size: once; D: NA
CDR3: CASSLSIGQGKDTQYF; DNA: TGTGCCAGCAGTTTATCAATCGGGCAGGGGAAAGATACGCAGTATTTT; J: TRBJ2-3; V: TRBV27; size: NA; D: NA
CDR3: CASSLGFNQPQHF; DNA: TGTGCCAGCAGTTTGGGTTTCAATCAGCCCCAGCATTTT; J: TRBJ1-5; V: TRBV27; size: NA; D: NA
CDR3: CASSGGTGGEKLFF; DNA: TGTGCCAGCAGTGGTGGGACAGGGGGTGAAAAACTGTTTTTT; J: TRBJ1-4; V: TRBV2; size: once; D: TRBD1
CDR3: CASSSSTGGTDTQYF; DNA: TGCGCCAGCAGCTCCAGCACAGGGGGCACAGATACGCAGTATTTT; J: TRBJ2-3; V: TRBV5-1; size: NA; D: TRBD1
CDR3: CASSYGQRTDTQYF; DNA: TGTGCCAGTAGTTACGGGCAACGCACAGATACGCAGTATTTT; J: TRBJ2-3; V: TRBV19; size: NA; D: NA
CDR3: CASSLEGGWNQPQHF; DNA: TGTGCCAGCAGCTTAGAGGGGGGGTGGAATCAGCCCCAGCATTTT; J: TRBJ1-5; V: TRBV7-9; size: NA; D: NA
CDR3: CASSLVSGVYEQYF; DNA: TGTGCCAGCAGCTTAGTATCGGGGGTCTACGAGCAGTACTTC; J: TRBJ2-7; V: TRBV5-6; size: NA; D: NA
CDR3: CARTGTGVNQPQHF; DNA: TGCGCCAGAACGGGGACAGGGGTGAATCAGCCCCAGCATTTT; J: TRBJ1-5; V: TRBV10-1; size: NA; D: TRBD1
CDR3: CASSLVPVTTDTQYF; DNA: TGTGCCAGCAGCTTAGTACCTGTCACCACAGATACGCAGTATTTT; J: TRBJ2-3; V: TRBV7-9; size: few; D: NA
CDR3: CASSLGTGGAGYGYTF; DNA: TGTGCCAGCAGCTTAGGGACAGGGGGCGCCGGCTATGGCTACACCTTC; J: TRBJ1-2; V: TRBV5-6; size: NA; D: TRBD1
CDR3: CASSLYGTGDSYEQYF; DNA: TGTGCCAGCAGTTTATACGGGACAGGGGACTCCTACGAGCAGTACTTC; J: TRBJ2-7; V: TRBV27; size: NA; D: TRBD1
CDR3: CASSLRPSGGWTNEKLFF; DNA: TGTGCCAGCAGTTTGAGGCCCTCAGGGGGCTGGACTAATGAAAAACTGTTTTTT; J: TRBJ1-4; V: TRBV27; size: NA; D: TRBD1
CDR3: CASSLPGANGNEQFF; DNA: TGCGCCAGCAGCTTGCCGGGGGCGAATGGTAATGAGCAGTTCTTC; J: TRBJ2-1; V: TRBV5-1; size: NA; D: NA
CDR3: CATSDPGKDYGYTF; DNA: TGTGCCACCAGTGACCCGGGTAAAGACTATGGCTACACCTTC; J: TRBJ1-2; V: TRBV24-1; size: NA; D: NA
CDR3: CATSRDRGGTEAFF; DNA: TGTGCCACCAGCAGAGATCGGGGCGGGACTGAAGCTTTCTTT; J: TRBJ1-1; V: TRBV15; size: NA; D: NA
CDR3: CASSLGVMNTEAFF; DNA: TGTGCCAGCAGTTTGGGGGTCATGAACACTGAAGCTTTCTTT; J: TRBJ1-1; V: TRBV27; size: once; D: NA
CDR3: CASSAIQSDSYNYGYTF; DNA: TGTGCCAGCAGTGCTATACAATCGGACAGCTATAACTATGGCTACACCTTC; J: TRBJ1-2; V: TRBV2; size: NA; D: NA
CDR3: CASSEAMTGRMDSPLHF; DNA: TGTGCCAGCAGTGAAGCCATGACAGGGCGTATGGATTCACCCCTCCACTTT; J: TRBJ1-6; V: TRBV6-1; size: NA; D: TRBD1
CDR3: CASSPDRGRGHGYTF; DNA: TGTGCCAGCAGCCCCGACAGGGGGCGCGGACATGGCTACACCTTC; J: TRBJ1-2; V: TRBV3-1/TRBV3-2; size: NA; D: TRBD1
CDR3: CASSHIEATEW; DNA: TGTGCCAGCTCACACATTGAGGCCACGGAGTGG; J: TRBJ1-3; V: TRBV18; size: NA; D: NA